These 3 T cell receptor beta chains were all obtained from the same sample, sequenced in a study of blood T cell repertoires in COVID-19. Produced via immunoSEQ multiplex PCR; TCRdb's table is partial and in-frame only. This sample has about 130,000 clones, with about 89% found just once. Specimen: peripheral blood. The receptors come from a woman aged 60-75 years with acute or convalescent COVID-19.

A word on this clone: The same CDR3 can be traced to other DNA sequences in this sample. The rearrangement uses TRBV20-1 and TRBJ1-4; D uncertain. The CDR3 contains 11 residues. Germline V gene lookup returns CDR1 DFQATT and CDR2 SNEGSKA (reference sequence). Trimming cost V 3 bases and J 7 bases, with 6 bases left between them. The CDR3 spells CSARVREKLFF. DNA for the CDR3: TGCAGTGCTAGGGTGCGTGAAAAACTGTTTTTT.

The rearrangement uses TRBV27 and TRBJ1-5; 7 nucleotides align to TRBD1. Germline V lookup: CDR1 MNHEY, CDR2 SMNVEV (reference sequence). V trimming: 2 bases; J trimming: 1 base; junction bases outside the gene matches: 5. This CDR3 is built from 16 residues. The CDR3 coding sequence is TGTGCCAGCAGTTTAACAGGGGCTTGGAGCAATCAGCCCCAGCATTTT. It specifies CASSLTGAWSNQPQHF.

This chain connects TRBV7-8 to TRBJ2-1; 7 nucleotides agree with TRBD1. This CDR3 comprises 16 residues. The junction had 10 bases not matched to a gene; V was cut back by 5 bases and J by 3 bases. Germline values: CDR1 SGHVS, CDR2 FQNEAQ. In nucleotides, the CDR3 is TGTGCCAGCAGCCCCAATCGGGGACAGAGCTACAATGAGCAGTTCTTC. Translated, it gives CASSPNRGQSYNEQFF.